These 23 T cell receptor beta chains came from one sample sequenced in a study of blood T cells in healthy people across ages. The use of a sample-barcoded 5' primer and a J-beta primer mix characterized a second PCR of about 6 to 12 cycles. TCRdb passed the 5' RACE reads through MiXCR, listing each CDR3 protein once. The sample has 700,000 to 900,000 distinct CDR3 sequences, around a quarter seen once. The same data also went into a second study, on T cells of mothers and their children.

Sequenced material: blood. The receptor source for this set is a boy between 10 and 17 years old in good health.

V gene TRBV29-1 combines with J gene TRBJ1-1; tentatively, D is TRBD1 (6 bases). There are 13 residues in the CDR3. Trimming shortened V by 6 bases and J by 1 base, and 12 bases separated the two germline ends. Looked up from germline, CDR1 is SQVTM and CDR2 is ANQGSEA. The CDR3 region is CSVDTGSNTEAFF. The CDR3 DNA follows: TGCAGCGTAGATACAGGGTCGAACACTGAAGCTTTCTTT.

The V gene is TRBV20-1, the J gene TRBJ2-3; D might be TRBD1 or TRBD2, each matching 5 bases. With 1 base removed from V and 2 bases from J, the gap between germline ends came to 13 bases. The CDR3 spans 15 residues. Germline CDR1 DFQATT, CDR2 SNEGSKA (reference sequence). CDR3 loop: CSARAPGPPTDTQYF. CDR3 bases: TGCAGTGCTAGAGCCCCGGGACCACCCACAGATACGCAGTATTTT.

The V gene is TRBV10-3, the J gene TRBJ2-4; D is perhaps TRBD1 (6 bases). V was shortened by 3 bases and J by 0 bases, with 15 bases between the two germline ends. Germline CDR1 and CDR2: ENHRY and SYGVKD. The CDR3 is 17 amino acids. The CDR3 protein is CAISETDRFEAKNIQYF. The CDR3 DNA reads TGTGCCATCAGTGAAACCGACAGGTTTGAAGCCAAAAACATTCAGTACTTC.

The chain carries TRBV9 and TRBJ2-7; 7 nucleotides agree with TRBD1. CDR3 length: 13 residues. Per germline, CDR1 SGDLS and CDR2 YYNGEE. Unmatched junction bases numbered 4, after V lost 3 bases and J lost 4 bases. In nucleotides, the CDR3 is TGTGCCAGCAGCGCTTCGGGACAGTACGAGCAGTACTTC. This translates into CASSASGQYEQYF.

The CDR3 DNA follows: TGCGCCAGCAGCTTGAGATTTACTAGTTCCAATGAGCAGTTCTTC. Its translation is CASSLRFTSSNEQFF. This chain joins TRBV5-1 and TRBJ2-7; tentative D call: TRBD2 (5 bases). The J call may be mistaken, given a closer DNA end match to TRBJ2-1. CDR3 length: 15 residues. In germline, CDR1 is SGHRS, CDR2 YFSETQ.

The rearrangement joins TRBV5-1 to TRBJ2-2; perhaps D is TRBD1 or TRBD2 (6 bases each). Germline V CDR1 and CDR2: SGHRS, YFSETQ. The CDR3 has 16 amino acids. V lost 2 bases, J lost 4 bases, and 15 bases lay in between. The CDR3 reads CASSLITQGGTGELFF. Written as DNA, the CDR3 is TGCGCCAGCAGCTTAATCACACAGGGAGGCACCGGGGAGCTGTTTTTT.

This clonotype occurred a few times. The rearrangement joins TRBV5-6 to TRBJ1-4; D perhaps matches TRBD1 (5 bases). V was shortened by 1 base and J by 5 bases, with 12 bases between the two germline ends. The CDR3 has 15 amino acids. Germline CDR1 reads SGHDT; CDR2 reads YYEEEE. CDR3 nucleotide sequence: TGTGCCAGCAGCTTGATCCGGGACTGGAATGAAAAACTGTTTTTT. Translated, it gives CASSLIRDWNEKLFF.

This clonotype was detected a few times. The gene calls are TRBV29-1 and TRBJ2-1; weak D call: TRBD1 (6 bases). The better agreement between TRBJ2-5 and the DNA end casts doubt on the J call. Germline lookup yields CDR1 SQVTM and CDR2 ANQGSEA. CDR3 size: 13 residues. The CDR3 DNA reads TGCAGCGTCCATCAGGGGAAGGGGGAGACCCAGTACTTC. It specifies CSVHQGKGETQYF.

The chain is built from TRBV28 and TRBJ2-4, with D perhaps assigned TRBD1 or TRBD2 (7 bases each). The V gene lost 7 bases and the J gene lost 0 bases, with 13 bases spanning the gap. From germline, CDR1 is MDHEN and CDR2 SYDVKM. The CDR3 spans 15 residues. CDR3 DNA sequence: TGTGCCAGCAACAGGGGCGGGGGAGCCAAAAACATTCAGTACTTC. It yields the protein CASNRGGGAKNIQYF.

The rearrangement links TRBV7-2 to TRBJ2-1, with 8 bases fitting TRBD2. The J segment lost 4 bases and the V segment lost 5 bases, leaving 13 bases of the junction unmatched. The CDR3 spans 17 residues. Germline V gene sequence: CDR1 SGHTA, CDR2 FQGNSA. This CDR3 reads CASSPRILAVAYNEQFF. As DNA, the CDR3 is TGTGCCAGCAGCCCACGGATACTAGCGGTGGCATACAATGAGCAGTTCTTC.

The J gene is TRBJ2-5, the V gene TRBV10-3, with no clear D. Germline lookup yields CDR1 ENHRY and CDR2 SYGVKD. Trimming pared 4 bases from V and 1 base from J, leaving 7 bases between. This CDR3 is 13 amino acids long. Written as DNA, the CDR3 is TGTGCCATCAGTGGCTCGAGCCAAGAGACCCAGTACTTC. Translation gives CAISGSSQETQYF.

This clonotype was recorded a few times. The CDR3 does not close with the conserved phenylalanine or tryptophan, likely indicating a read error. This chain joins TRBV5-1 and TRBJ1-1; perhaps TRBD1 as D (5 bases). The germline V gene has CDR1 SGHRS and CDR2 YFSETQ. There are 13 residues in the CDR3. Trimming took 3 bases from V and 3 from J, leaving 9 bases between them. The CDR3 DNA sequence: TGCGCCAGCAGCTCGGGGGGGGACACTGAAGCTTTCTCT. As protein: CASSSGGDTEAFS.

This clonotype came up a few times. This chain joins TRBV5-1 and TRBJ1-3; D gene unclear. Trimming left V 7 bases short and J 0 bases short, with 11 bases between. The CDR3 has 14 amino acids. In germline, CDR1 is SGHRS, CDR2 YFSETQ. The CDR3 sequence is CASGESSSGNTIYF. As DNA, the CDR3 is TGCGCCAGCGGGGAGTCATCCTCTGGAAACACCATATATTTT. Full variable domain (remainder filled in from reference TRBV5-1 and TRBJ1-3): KAGVTQTPRYLIKTRGQQVTLSCSPISGHRSVSWYQQTPGQGLQFLFEYFSETQRNKGNFPGRFSGRQFSNSRSEMNVSTLELGDSALYLCASGESSSGNTIYFGEGSWLTVV.

CDR3 sequence: CASSLAGQGIGYGYTF. CDR3 sequence (DNA): TGTGCCAGCAGCTTGGCCGGGCAGGGGATCGGCTATGGCTACACCTTC. This chain joins TRBV5-6 and TRBJ1-2, with a possible D match to TRBD1 (6 bases). Trimming stripped 0 bases from V and 4 bases from J, with 16 bases between. Germline V gene lookup returns CDR1 SGHDT and CDR2 YYEEEE. The CDR3 covers 16 residues.

The chain is built from TRBV9 and TRBJ1-5, with D hard to call. Trimming left V 4 bases short and J 7 bases short, with 15 bases between. The V gene's germline CDR1 is SGDLS and CDR2 YYNGEE. The length of the CDR3 is 14 residues. The CDR3, as DNA: TGTGCCAGCAGCCTGGAGGCAGTAGAACAGCCCCAGCATTTT. Its translation is CASSLEAVEQPQHF.

V usage is TRBV2 and J usage is TRBJ2-3; TRBD1 matches at 8 bases. The junction had 1 base not matched to a gene; V was cut back by 3 bases and J by 2 bases. This CDR3 contains 14 residues. CDR1 is SNHLY and CDR2 is FYNNEI in the germline V gene. The DNA for the CDR3 is TGTGCCAGCAGTGAGGACAGGGACACAGATACGCAGTATTTT. Encoded protein: CASSEDRDTDTQYF. The full variable domain, its missing parts supplied by reference TRBV2 and TRBJ2-3, is EPEVTQTPSHQVTQMGQEVILRCVPISNHLYFYWYRQILGQKVEFLVSFYNNEISEKSEIFDDQFSVERPDGSNFTLKIRSTKLEDSAMYFCASSEDRDTDTQYFGPGTRLTVL.

In this sample, this clonotype turned up a few times. The genes are TRBV6-2 or TRBV6-3 and TRBJ2-5; TRBD1 agrees at 11 bases. The CDR3 has 14 amino acids. The J segment lost 0 bases and the V segment lost 7 bases, leaving 1 base of the junction unmatched. Per the germline V gene, CDR1 is MNHEY and CDR2 is SVGEGT. The CDR3 protein is CASTGQGDQETQYF. CDR3 nucleotide sequence: TGTGCCAGCACGGGACAGGGGGACCAAGAGACCCAGTACTTC.

This rearrangement joins TRBV3-1 to TRBJ2-5, with 7 positions matching TRBD2. J gave up 5 bases and V 3 bases, and 6 bases lay outside the gene matches. CDR3 size: 14 residues. Germline CDR1 and CDR2: LGHDT and YNNKEL (reference sequence). CDR3 DNA sequence: TGTGCCAGCAGCCAGAGCGGGACCTGGGAGACCCAGTACTTC. Its protein product is CASSQSGTWETQYF.

This clonotype has a handful of counts. The gene calls are TRBV3-1 and TRBJ2-7, with D uncertain. The CDR3 length is 11 residues. The germline V gene has CDR1 LGHDT and CDR2 YNNKEL (reference sequence). Trimming took 3 bases from V and 5 from J, leaving 5 bases between them. The CDR3: CASSHLHEQYF. The CDR3 bases are TGTGCCAGCAGCCATCTCCACGAGCAGTACTTC.

The CDR3 DNA reads TGTGCCAGCAGTGCTACAGGGGTGGTTGCCGGGGAGCTGTTTTTT. Its protein product is CASSATGVVAGELFF. The V and J genes are TRBV12-3 or TRBV12-4 and TRBJ2-2; 7 bases are a match to TRBD1. The ends lost 5 bases at V and 6 bases at J; junction bases unmatched: 9. CDR3 size: 15 residues.

The V and J genes are TRBV7-6 and TRBJ2-7, with D tentatively TRBD2 (5 bases). Germline V CDR1 and CDR2: SGHVS, FNYEAQ. This CDR3 has 14 residues. The V gene lost 5 bases and the J gene lost 7 bases, with 18 bases spanning the gap. The CDR3 sequence is CASSTIGVLGEQYF. The CDR3 DNA reads TGTGCCAGCAGCACTATCGGGGTTCTGGGTGAGCAGTACTTC. Full variable domain (missing parts from reference TRBV7-6 and TRBJ2-7): GAGVSQSPRYKVTKRGQDVALRCDPISGHVSLYWYRQALGQGPEFLTYFNYEAQQDKSGLPNDRFSAERPEGSISTLTIQRTEQRDSAMYRCASSTIGVLGEQYFGPGTRLTVT.

This clonotype was recorded a few times. With a much larger clone just one base away, this may be a read error. The rearrangement links TRBV6-6 to TRBJ1-1; weak D call: TRBD1 (6 bases). Germline loops: CDR1 MNHNY, CDR2 SVGAGI (reference sequence). The CDR3 is 13 amino acids. The CDR3 here is CAGSGQLNTEAFF. In DNA, the CDR3 is TGTGCCGGCAGTGGACAGCTGAACACTGAAGCTTTCTTT.

The chain joins TRBV9 to TRBJ2-7, with 8 bases aligning to TRBD2. V lost 4 bases, J lost 0 bases, and 9 bases stayed unmatched. The CDR3 contains 16 residues. The germline V gene has CDR1 SGDLS and CDR2 YYNGEE. CDR3 in amino acids: CASSPDGGTSSYEQYF. The CDR3 nucleotides are TGTGCCAGCAGCCCCGATGGAGGGACTAGCTCCTACGAGCAGTACTTC.